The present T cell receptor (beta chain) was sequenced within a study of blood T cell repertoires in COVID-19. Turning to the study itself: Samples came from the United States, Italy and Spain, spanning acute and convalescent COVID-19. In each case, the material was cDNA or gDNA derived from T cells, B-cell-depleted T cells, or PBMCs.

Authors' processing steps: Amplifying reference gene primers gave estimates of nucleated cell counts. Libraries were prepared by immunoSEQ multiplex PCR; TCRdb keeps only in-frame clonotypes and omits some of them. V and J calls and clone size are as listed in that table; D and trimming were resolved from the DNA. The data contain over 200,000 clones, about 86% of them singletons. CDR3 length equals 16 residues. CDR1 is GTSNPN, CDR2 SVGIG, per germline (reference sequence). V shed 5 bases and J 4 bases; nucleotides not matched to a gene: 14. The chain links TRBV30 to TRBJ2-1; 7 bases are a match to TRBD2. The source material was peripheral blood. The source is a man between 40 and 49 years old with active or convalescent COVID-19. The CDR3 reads CAWVLRGGPAYNEQFF. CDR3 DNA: TGTGCCTGGGTCCTGCGGGGAGGGCCGGCGTACAATGAGCAGTTCTTC.